This T cell receptor beta chain was recorded in a study of blood T cell repertoires in COVID-19. Across the study: PBMCs, B-cell-depleted T cells, or T cells provided the cDNA or gDNA that made up the material.

Which cohort a participant joined came from the clinical history participants gave. In the source study's methods: Estimates of nucleated cell counts were drawn from the amplification of reference gene primers. Some clones are missing from TCRdb's copy, which holds only in-frame ones; the method was immunoSEQ multiplex PCR. From that table come the V and J calls and clone size; the DNA was used to work out D and trimming. Of some 190,000 clones in the sample, approximately 85% are singletons; the top ten hold 5.6%. Germline V gives CDR1 LGHNA, CDR2 YSLEER. This CDR3 region has 17 residues. Trimming took off 6 bases at V and 0 bases at J, with 19 bases between the two ends. Only one count was recorded for this clone.

The V gene is TRBV4-3, the J gene TRBJ2-3; D uncertain. The sequence was obtained from a man aged 40-50 years with acute COVID-19. Material: PBMCs or T cells enriched from blood (not recorded which). In nucleotides, the CDR3 is TGCGCCAGCAGTACAGAACCCGACGGTGCTAGCACAGATACGCAGTATTTT. This encodes CASSTEPDGASTDTQYF.